Listed below are T cell receptor beta chains from one sample, sequenced in a study of shared clonotypes between healthy human individuals. The repertoire was sequenced with immunoSEQ multiplex PCR; TCRdb's copy has only in-frame clones and lacks some. The sample lists some 790,000 clones; 72% were seen once. Sequencing input: memory CD4+ T cells sorted from blood. All receptors come from a woman younger than 45 in good health. The CDR3 runs from the conserved cysteine through the conserved F or W. The D gene is left open where the match is weak. Not every row has a clone size; where given, it reads once, few, many or a size class.

D gene: -; clone size: few; V gene: TRBV10-3; J gene: TRBJ1-5; CDR3 DNA: TGTGCCATCAGTGAGCAGGGAACAGGTCAGCCCCAGCATTTT; CDR3 protein: CAISEQGTGQPQHF
D gene: TRBD2; clone size: -; V gene: TRBV19; J gene: TRBJ2-1; CDR3 DNA: TGTGCCAGTAGCTGGGGCCGGAGACTAGCGGTGTACAATGAGCAGTTCTTC; CDR3 protein: CASSWGRRLAVYNEQFF
D gene: TRBD1; clone size: -; V gene: TRBV6-1; J gene: TRBJ1-5; CDR3 DNA: TGTGCCAGCAGTGAACGGGGGACAGGGCTCGGGCCCCAGCATTTT; CDR3 protein: CASSERGTGLGPQHF
D gene: TRBD2; clone size: -; V gene: TRBV30; J gene: TRBJ2-2; CDR3 DNA: TGTGCCTGGAGTCCTGGACTAGCGGGAATTGAGGAGCTGTTTTTT; CDR3 protein: CAWSPGLAGIEELFF
D gene: TRBD1; clone size: -; V gene: TRBV10-3; J gene: TRBJ1-5; CDR3 DNA: TGTGCCATCAGTGAGTATGCAGGGGGCGCAAGTCAGCCCCAGCATTTT; CDR3 protein: CAISEYAGGASQPQHF
D gene: TRBD1; clone size: once; V gene: TRBV18; J gene: TRBJ2-1; CDR3 DNA: TGTGCCAGCTCACGGTCGGGACAGTCCGGCAATGAGCAGTTCTTC; CDR3 protein: CASSRSGQSGNEQFF
D gene: TRBD1; clone size: -; V gene: TRBV5-1; J gene: TRBJ2-7; CDR3 DNA: TGCGCCAGCAGACCCCGGGACAGGCCCTCCTACGAGCAGTACTTC; CDR3 protein: CASRPRDRPSYEQYF
D gene: -; clone size: many; V gene: TRBV2; J gene: TRBJ2-1; CDR3 DNA: TGTGCCAGCCAGACCTACAATGAGCAGTTCTTC; CDR3 protein: CASQTYNEQFF
D gene: -; clone size: -; V gene: TRBV6-1; J gene: TRBJ2-7; CDR3 DNA: TGTGCCAGCAGTGAACCGATGTGGCAGTTACCCTACGAGCAGTACTTC; CDR3 protein: CASSEPMWQLPYEQYF
D gene: TRBD1; clone size: -; V gene: TRBV18; J gene: TRBJ2-3; CDR3 DNA: TGTGCCAGCTCAAACGCGGACAGGGGCACAGATACGCAGTATTTT; CDR3 protein: CASSNADRGTDTQYF
D gene: TRBD2; clone size: -; V gene: TRBV5-1; J gene: TRBJ2-5; CDR3 DNA: TGCGCCAGCAACGGACTAGCGGGAGGGCCCCAAGAGACCCAGTACTTC; CDR3 protein: CASNGLAGGPQETQYF
D gene: TRBD1; clone size: once; V gene: TRBV5-1; J gene: TRBJ1-3; CDR3 DNA: TGCGCCAGCAGCTTGTCGGGGACAGAGACTGGAAACACCATATATTTT; CDR3 protein: CASSLSGTETGNTIYF
D gene: TRBD2; clone size: -; V gene: TRBV15; J gene: TRBJ2-3; CDR3 DNA: TGTGCCACCAGCCCCCTGACTAGCGGGATACCTGCAGATACGCAGTATTTT; CDR3 protein: CATSPLTSGIPADTQYF
D gene: -; clone size: -; V gene: TRBV5-1; J gene: TRBJ1-1; CDR3 DNA: TGCGCCAGCAGCGCAACAGGGAACACTGAAGCTTTCTTT; CDR3 protein: CASSATGNTEAFF
D gene: -; clone size: -; V gene: TRBV2; J gene: TRBJ2-5; CDR3 DNA: TGTGCCAGCAGTGAATCCCGCCTGCGGAAACAAGAGACCCAGTACTTC; CDR3 protein: CASSESRLRKQETQYF
D gene: TRBD1; clone size: -; V gene: TRBV18; J gene: TRBJ2-1; CDR3 DNA: TGTGCCAGCTCACCGGAGACACAGGGGGCGGCTTTCGAGCAGTTCTTC; CDR3 protein: CASSPETQGAAFEQFF
D gene: -; clone size: -; V gene: TRBV29-1; J gene: TRBJ1-1; CDR3 DNA: TGCAGCGCAGGACTGGCAGGGGATATAGCTTTCTTT; CDR3 protein: CSAGLAGDIAFF
D gene: TRBD1; clone size: -; V gene: TRBV18; J gene: TRBJ1-2; CDR3 DNA: TGTGCCAGCTCACCACGGGAGGGGGCAATCGGTGGCTACACCTTC; CDR3 protein: CASSPREGAIGGYTF
D gene: -; clone size: -; V gene: TRBV19; J gene: TRBJ1-1; CDR3 DNA: TGTGCCAGTAGTTTCATCCGGTTAAGGGACACTGAAGCTTTCTTT; CDR3 protein: CASSFIRLRDTEAFF
D gene: TRBD1; clone size: -; V gene: TRBV7-4; J gene: TRBJ1-1; CDR3 DNA: TGTGCCAGCAGCTTACGGTCCGGGACAGTTGAAGCTTTCTTT; CDR3 protein: CASSLRSGTVEAFF
D gene: -; clone size: -; V gene: TRBV7-2; J gene: TRBJ1-5; CDR3 DNA: TGTGCCAGCAGCTTAAACAGGGCAAATCAGCCCCAGCATTTT; CDR3 protein: CASSLNRANQPQHF
D gene: TRBD2; clone size: -; V gene: TRBV18; J gene: TRBJ2-1; CDR3 DNA: TGTGCCAGCTCACCGGGACTAGCGGGAGGGCCGTTGGGAGAGCAGTTCTTC; CDR3 protein: CASSPGLAGGPLGEQFF
D gene: TRBD1; clone size: once; V gene: TRBV5-1; J gene: TRBJ1-2; CDR3 DNA: TGCGCCAGCAGCCCACCGGGACAGGCCTATGGCTACACCTTC; CDR3 protein: CASSPPGQAYGYTF
D gene: TRBD1; clone size: -; V gene: TRBV10-2; J gene: TRBJ2-2; CDR3 DNA: TGCGCCAGCAGTGTCCCAGGGGGCACCGGGGAGCTGTTTTTT; CDR3 protein: CASSVPGGTGELFF
D gene: -; clone size: -; V gene: TRBV4-1; J gene: TRBJ2-1; CDR3 DNA: TGCGCCAGCAGCCAAGATGACAGGCCCCGGGACGGATACAATGAGCAGTTCTTC; CDR3 protein: CASSQDDRPRDGYNEQFF
D gene: TRBD2; clone size: -; V gene: TRBV28; J gene: TRBJ2-1; CDR3 DNA: TGTGCCAGTGACAATAGCGGGATCCCCTACAATGAGCAGTTCTTC; CDR3 protein: CASDNSGIPYNEQFF
D gene: -; clone size: -; V gene: TRBV5-1; J gene: TRBJ1-1; CDR3 DNA: TGCGCCAGCAGCTACGGGGCGGAGAACACTGAAGCTTTCTTT; CDR3 protein: CASSYGAENTEAFF
D gene: TRBD2; clone size: -; V gene: TRBV4-1; J gene: TRBJ2-5; CDR3 DNA: TGCGCCAGCAGCCAAGTGGTTAGCGGGAGGCACGGGGGAGGGGAGACCCAGTACTTC; CDR3 protein: CASSQVVSGRHGGGETQYF
D gene: TRBD1; clone size: -; V gene: TRBV6-5; J gene: TRBJ1-1; CDR3 DNA: TGTGCCAGCAGTTTCACAGGGGCCACTGAAGCTTTCTTT; CDR3 protein: CASSFTGATEAFF
D gene: -; clone size: -; V gene: TRBV5-1; J gene: TRBJ1-6; CDR3 DNA: TGCGCCAGCAGCTACCAACTACAGGGAGAAAATTCACCCCTCCACTTT; CDR3 protein: CASSYQLQGENSPLHF
D gene: -; clone size: -; V gene: TRBV5-1; J gene: TRBJ1-6; CDR3 DNA: TGCGCCAGCAGCCCGACCGGGACCGAGGGTTCGACCCTCCACTTT; CDR3 protein: CASSPTGTEGSTLHF
D gene: -; clone size: -; V gene: TRBV9; J gene: TRBJ2-5; CDR3 DNA: TGTGCCAGCAGCGTAGGGAGGGAGTTAGAGACCCAGTACTTC; CDR3 protein: CASSVGRELETQYF
D gene: -; clone size: -; V gene: TRBV30; J gene: TRBJ2-7; CDR3 DNA: TGTGCCTGGAGTGTATCGGGGGTCGAGCAGTACTTC; CDR3 protein: CAWSVSGVEQYF
D gene: TRBD1; clone size: -; V gene: TRBV28; J gene: TRBJ2-1; CDR3 DNA: TGTGCCAGCAGTTCGGGACAGGGGGACGGGAATGAGCAGTTCTTC; CDR3 protein: CASSSGQGDGNEQFF
D gene: -; clone size: few; V gene: TRBV19; J gene: TRBJ2-1; CDR3 DNA: TGTGCCACCGGCCGGACTCCACCTTCCGCCTACAATGAGCAGTTCTTC; CDR3 protein: CATGRTPPSAYNEQFF
D gene: TRBD1; clone size: -; V gene: TRBV11-1; J gene: TRBJ2-7; CDR3 DNA: TGTGCCAGCAGCTTAGATCCAGGGGGAAACGAGCAGTACTTC; CDR3 protein: CASSLDPGGNEQYF
D gene: -; clone size: -; V gene: TRBV4-1; J gene: TRBJ2-7; CDR3 DNA: TGCGCCAGCAGCCAAGCGTCAGGACAGAACTACGAGCAGTACTTC; CDR3 protein: CASSQASGQNYEQYF
D gene: -; clone size: -; V gene: TRBV7-2; J gene: TRBJ2-5; CDR3 DNA: TGTGCCAGCAGCTATCAGGCTAGCGCCCAAGAGACCCAGTACTTC; CDR3 protein: CASSYQASAQETQYF
D gene: -; clone size: -; V gene: TRBV29-1; J gene: TRBJ2-1; CDR3 DNA: TGCAGCGTGGGGGGGCGCGAGAACTCCTACAATGAGCAGTTCTTC; CDR3 protein: CSVGGRENSYNEQFF
D gene: -; clone size: -; V gene: TRBV11-2; J gene: TRBJ2-2; CDR3 DNA: TGTGCCAGCAGCTTAATAGGATCCGGGGAGCTGTTTTTT; CDR3 protein: CASSLIGSGELFF
D gene: -; clone size: -; V gene: TRBV6-5; J gene: TRBJ2-1; CDR3 DNA: TGTGCCAGCAGCCGCGGGCCAGAGTCCTACAATGAGCAGTTCTTC; CDR3 protein: CASSRGPESYNEQFF
D gene: -; clone size: -; V gene: TRBV6-1; J gene: TRBJ2-7; CDR3 DNA: TGTGCCAGCAAGGACGCAGGCGACGAGCAGTACTTC; CDR3 protein: CASKDAGDEQYF
D gene: TRBD2; clone size: once; V gene: TRBV28; J gene: TRBJ2-1; CDR3 DNA: TGTGCCAGCAGTCTAAGGACTAGCGGTTACAATGAGCAGTTCTTC; CDR3 protein: CASSLRTSGYNEQFF
D gene: -; clone size: few; V gene: TRBV30; J gene: TRBJ2-7; CDR3 DNA: TGTGCCTGGAGTGTTGGGGGGCGTGAGCAGTACTTC; CDR3 protein: CAWSVGGREQYF
D gene: TRBD2; clone size: once; V gene: TRBV7-9; J gene: TRBJ2-3; CDR3 DNA: TGTGCCAGCAGCCCTAGCGGGAGGGCCAGAGATACGCAGTATTTT; CDR3 protein: CASSPSGRARDTQYF
D gene: -; clone size: -; V gene: TRBV25-1; J gene: TRBJ2-1; CDR3 DNA: TGTGCCAGCAGTCTGACTAGGACACAATACAATGAGCAGTTCTTC; CDR3 protein: CASSLTRTQYNEQFF